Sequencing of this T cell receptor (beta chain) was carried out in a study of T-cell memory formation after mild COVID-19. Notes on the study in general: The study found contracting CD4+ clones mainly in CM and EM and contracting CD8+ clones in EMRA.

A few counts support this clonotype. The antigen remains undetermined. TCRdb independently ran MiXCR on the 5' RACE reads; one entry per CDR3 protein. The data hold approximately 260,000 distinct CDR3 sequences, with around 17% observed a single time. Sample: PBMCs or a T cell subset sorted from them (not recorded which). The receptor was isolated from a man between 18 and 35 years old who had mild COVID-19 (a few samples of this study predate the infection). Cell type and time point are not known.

The CDR3 is CASQVGENTEAFF. In DNA form, the CDR3 reads TGTGCCAGCCAAGTCGGGGAGAACACTGAAGCTTTCTTT. The rearrangement uses TRBV18 and TRBJ1-1; D uncertain. The germline V gene encodes CDR1 KGHSH and CDR2 LQKENI. V lost 8 bases and J lost 1, with 11 bases in between. This CDR3 is built from 13 residues. Supplemented by reference TRBV18 and TRBJ1-1, the full variable domain reads NAGVMQNPRHLVRRRGQEARLRCSPMKGHSHVYWYRQLPEEGLKFMVYLQKENIIDESGMPKERFSAEFPKEGPSILRIQQVVRGDSAAYFCASQVGENTEAFFGQGTRLTVV.